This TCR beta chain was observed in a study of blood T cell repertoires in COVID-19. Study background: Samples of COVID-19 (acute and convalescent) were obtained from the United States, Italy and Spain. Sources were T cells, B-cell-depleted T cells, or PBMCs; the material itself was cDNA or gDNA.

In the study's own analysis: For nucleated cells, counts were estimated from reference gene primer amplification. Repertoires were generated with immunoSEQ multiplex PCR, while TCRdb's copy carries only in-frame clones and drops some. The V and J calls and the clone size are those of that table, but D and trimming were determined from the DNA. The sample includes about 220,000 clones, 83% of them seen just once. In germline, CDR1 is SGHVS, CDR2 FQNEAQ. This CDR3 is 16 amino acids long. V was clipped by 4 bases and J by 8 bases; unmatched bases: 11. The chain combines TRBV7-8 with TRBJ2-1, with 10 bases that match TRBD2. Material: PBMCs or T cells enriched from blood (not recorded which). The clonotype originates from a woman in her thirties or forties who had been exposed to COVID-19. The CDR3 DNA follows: TGTGCCAGCAGCTCCCTTACTAGCGGGGCCCGGGATGAGCAGTTCTTC. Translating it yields CASSSLTSGARDEQFF. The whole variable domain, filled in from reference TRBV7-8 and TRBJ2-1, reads GAGVSQSPRYKVAKRGQDVALRCDPISGHVSLFWYQQALGQGPEFLTYFQNEAQLDKSGLPSDRFFAERPEGSVSTLKIQRTQQEDSAVYLCASSSLTSGARDEQFFGPGTRLTVL.